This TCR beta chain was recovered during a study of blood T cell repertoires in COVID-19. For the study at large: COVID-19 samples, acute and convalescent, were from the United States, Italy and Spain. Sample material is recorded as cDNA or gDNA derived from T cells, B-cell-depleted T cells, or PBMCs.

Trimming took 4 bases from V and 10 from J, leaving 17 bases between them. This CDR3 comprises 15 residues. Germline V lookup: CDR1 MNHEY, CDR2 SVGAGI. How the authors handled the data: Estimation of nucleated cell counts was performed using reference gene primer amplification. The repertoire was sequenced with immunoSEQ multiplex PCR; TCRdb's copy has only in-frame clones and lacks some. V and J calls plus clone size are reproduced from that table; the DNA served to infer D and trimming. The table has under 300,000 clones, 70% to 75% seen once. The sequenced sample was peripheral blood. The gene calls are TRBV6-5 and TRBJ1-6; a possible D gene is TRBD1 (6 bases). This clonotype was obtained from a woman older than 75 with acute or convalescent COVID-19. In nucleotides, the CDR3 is TGTGCCAGCAGTTCGGGCAGGGGTTTTTACTCACCCCTCCACTTT. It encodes CASSSGRGFYSPLHF.